What follows is one TCR beta chain and its context. The table came from immunoSEQ multiplex PCR; TCRdb's copy has only in-frame clones and leaves some out. The table lists about 210,000 clones, about 85% of them singletons. This entry belongs to a study of blood T cell repertoires in COVID-19. Study as a whole: Sources were T cells, B-cell-depleted T cells, or PBMCs; the material itself was cDNA or gDNA.

CDR3 length equals 13 residues. Per germline, CDR1 SGHTS and CDR2 YDEGEE. V lost 2 bases and J lost 4, with 8 bases in between. The sample taken for sequencing was peripheral blood. The rearrangement uses TRBV5-8 and TRBJ2-3; D is ambiguous. The TCR originated in a man aged 40-50 years with acute or convalescent COVID-19. CDR3: CASSFRHSDTQYF. The CDR3 DNA reads TGTGCCAGCAGCTTCAGACATTCAGATACGCAGTATTTT.